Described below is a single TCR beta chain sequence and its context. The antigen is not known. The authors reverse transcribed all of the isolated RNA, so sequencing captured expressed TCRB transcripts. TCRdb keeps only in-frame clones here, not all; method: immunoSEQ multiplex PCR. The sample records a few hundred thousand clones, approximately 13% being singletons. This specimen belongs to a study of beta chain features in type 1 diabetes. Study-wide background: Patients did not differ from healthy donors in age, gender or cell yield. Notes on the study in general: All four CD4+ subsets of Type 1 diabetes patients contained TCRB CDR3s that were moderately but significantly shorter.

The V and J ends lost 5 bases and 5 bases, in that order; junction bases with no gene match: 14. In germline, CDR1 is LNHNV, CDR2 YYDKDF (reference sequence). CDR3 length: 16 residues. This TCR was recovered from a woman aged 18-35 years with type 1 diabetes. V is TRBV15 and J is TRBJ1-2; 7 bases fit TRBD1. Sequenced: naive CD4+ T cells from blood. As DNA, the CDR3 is TGTGCCACCAGCGGACCCCCTCGACAGGGACCTTATGGCTACACCTTC. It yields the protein CATSGPPRQGPYGYTF.